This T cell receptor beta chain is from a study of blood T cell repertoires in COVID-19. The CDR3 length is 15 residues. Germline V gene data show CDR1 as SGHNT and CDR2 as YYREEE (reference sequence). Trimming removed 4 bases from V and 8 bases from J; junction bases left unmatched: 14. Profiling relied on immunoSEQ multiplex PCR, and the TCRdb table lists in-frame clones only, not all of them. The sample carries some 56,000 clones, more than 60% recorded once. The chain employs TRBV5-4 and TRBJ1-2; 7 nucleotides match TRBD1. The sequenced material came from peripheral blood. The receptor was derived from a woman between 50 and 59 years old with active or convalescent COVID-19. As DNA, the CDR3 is TGTGCCAGCAGCGAGCAGCCAGGGGGGACTTTGGGCTACACCTTC. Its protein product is CASSEQPGGTLGYTF. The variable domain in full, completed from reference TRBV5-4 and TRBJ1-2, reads ETGVTQSPTHLIKTRGQQVTLRCSSQSGHNTVSWYQQALGQGPQFIFQYYREEENGRGNFPPRFSGLQFPNYSSELNVNALELDDSALYLCASSEQPGGTLGYTFGSGTRLTVV.